Listed below are T cell receptor beta chains from one sample, sequenced in a study of T-cell reconstitution after alpha-beta-depleted transplantation in children. TCRdb processed the PCR reads anew with MiXCR; each CDR3 protein has one entry. Seen here are 900,000 or so distinct CDR3 sequences, 15% to 20% observed once, and the top ten hold roughly 5%. The source material was PBMCs, mostly from graft donor cells, sampled 360 days after TCRalphabeta/CD19-depleted stem cell transplant. All receptors derive from a male patient younger than 18 who had a stem cell transplant for acute lymphoblastic leukemia, so the T cells may come from the graft donor. Both conserved end residues are part of each CDR3. A D gene is named only where the DNA matches it firmly. Size is omitted from some rows. Given values are once, few, many or a class for expanded clones.

>TRBJ2-7|NA|NA|TRBV7-8
TGTGCCAGCAGACCAAGGGGGTCCACCTACGAGCAGTACTTC
CASRPRGSTYEQYF
>TRBJ2-7|NA|TRBD1|TRBV18
TGTGCCAGCTCACTCTGGAAGGACCTCGGGGACAGGAACTACGAGCAGTACTTC
CASSLWKDLGDRNYEQYF
>TRBJ2-7|few|TRBD2|TRBV7-2
TGTGCCAGCAGCTTAAGAGCGGGAGCACACTACGAGCAGTACTTC
CASSLRAGAHYEQYF
>TRBJ2-1|few|NA|TRBV7-9
TGTGCCAGCAGCTTACTGGATTCGGATGAGCAGTTCTTC
CASSLLDSDEQFF
>TRBJ2-1|NA|NA|TRBV19
TGTGCCAGTAGTATAGACGGGACCAATGAGCAGTTCTTC
CASSIDGTNEQFF
>TRBJ1-2|NA|NA|TRBV6-6
TGTGCCAGCAGCTGGGGGGGGAACTATGGCTACACCTTC
CASSWGGNYGYTF
>TRBJ1-3|NA|NA|TRBV5-1
TGCGCCAGCAGCCCCTCCGACCTGGCGGTCTCTGGAAACACCATATATTTT
CASSPSDLAVSGNTIYF
>TRBJ2-3|NA|NA|TRBV29-1
TGCAGCGTTCTCCCAACCTCCTGGTTCACAGATACGCAGTATTTT
CSVLPTSWFTDTQYF
>TRBJ2-4|NA|NA|TRBV12-3/TRBV12-4
TGTGCCAGCAGTTGGCAAGGCCAGGCCAAAAACATTCAGTACTTC
CASSWQGQAKNIQYF
>TRBJ2-3|few|TRBD2|TRBV2
TGTGCCGTTCCCGGGACTATGAACACAGATACGCAGTATTTT
CAVPGTMNTDTQYF
>TRBJ2-1|few|TRBD2|TRBV6-1
TGTGCCAGCACCCGAGAGCTGGCGGGAGTAAGGAATGAGCAGTTCTTC
CASTRELAGVRNEQFF
>TRBJ2-1|many|NA|TRBV5-1
TGCGCCAGCAGCGTCCTAGCGCCGAATGAGCAGTTCTTC
CASSVLAPNEQFF
>TRBJ2-1|few|NA|TRBV7-7
TGTGCCAGCAGCTCCAGACTAGTGGGCGTTGAGCAGTTCTTC
CASSSRLVGVEQFF
>TRBJ2-4|few|TRBD2|TRBV4-1
TGCGCCAGCAGCCAAATCGGACTAGCGGGAGTATGTTACTTC
CASSQIGLAGVCYF
>TRBJ2-2|NA|TRBD2|TRBV5-1
TGCGCCAGCAGCTTGGCAGCGGGAGTAGGTACCGGGGAGCTGTTTTTT
CASSLAAGVGTGELFF
>TRBJ2-7|many|NA|TRBV5-1
TGCGCCAGCAGCTTGGTGGTCAGCTCCTACGAGCAGTACTTC
CASSLVVSSYEQYF
>TRBJ1-1|few|NA|TRBV12-3/TRBV12-4
TGTGCCAGCAGTTTGGTAGTCGGGGTTTTAACTGAAGCTTTCTTT
CASSLVVGVLTEAFF
>TRBJ2-1|many|NA|TRBV5-1
TGCGCCAGCAGCTTCCTGGGGGACTCCTACAATGAGCAGTTCTTC
CASSFLGDSYNEQFF
>TRBJ2-7|many|NA|TRBV29-1
TGCAGCGTTGGAGGGTTCTACGAGCAGTACTTC
CSVGGFYEQYF
>TRBJ2-5|many|NA|TRBV4-1
TGCGCCAGCAGCCAAGTGGGGCTAGCGCAAGAGACCCAGTACTTC
CASSQVGLAQETQYF
>TRBJ2-7|few|TRBD2|TRBV15
TGTGCCACCAGCAGAGTGGGAGCGGGGGGCTACGAGCAGTACTTC
CATSRVGAGGYEQYF
>TRBJ1-5|few|NA|TRBV21-1
TGTGCCAGCAGCGCCCCGGGCCGGGTTGGGCGCAATCAGCCCCAGCATTTT
CASSAPGRVGRNQPQHF
>TRBJ1-4|few|NA|TRBV10-2
TGCGCCAGCAGTGAAAGGGCTGTGGATGAAAAACTGTTTTTT
CASSERAVDEKLFF
>TRBJ2-7|few|TRBD1|TRBV4-1
TGCGCCAGCGGTAACAGGGGCGCTTCCTACGAGCAGTACTTC
CASGNRGASYEQYF
>TRBJ2-3|many|NA|TRBV20-1
TGCAGTGCTAGACACGCGGGCGCCCTTAGATGGACAGATACGCAGTATTTT
CSARHAGALRWTDTQYF
>TRBJ1-2|few|NA|TRBV6-1
TGTGCCAGCAGTGAGTGGCAGAGATATGGCTACACCTTC
CASSEWQRYGYTF
>TRBJ2-7|NA|TRBD2|TRBV5-1
TGCGCCAGCAGCTTGGCATCGGGGGGCTACGAGCAGTACTTC
CASSLASGGYEQYF
>TRBJ2-3|NA|TRBD2|TRBV12-3/TRBV12-4
TGTGCCAGCAGTTTGTCCTCTAGCGGGAGGGGCACAGATACGCAGTATTTT
CASSLSSSGRGTDTQYF
>TRBJ2-4|many|NA|TRBV20-1
TGCAGTGTCCACCAGGGAGCCAAAAACATTCAGTACTTC
CSVHQGAKNIQYF
>TRBJ1-1|few|NA|TRBV4-2
TGTGCCAGCAGCCAAGATAAGTGGGGTGAAGCTTTCTTT
CASSQDKWGEAFF
>TRBJ1-4|NA|NA|TRBV6-1
TGTGCCAGCAGCCGTTCGAGTCGTAATGAAAAACTGTTTTTT
CASSRSSRNEKLFF
>TRBJ1-1|NA|NA|TRBV5-1
TGCGCCAGCGCCTCCCGGAACACTGAAGCTTTCTTT
CASASRNTEAFF
>TRBJ1-4|NA|NA|TRBV5-1
TGCGCCAGCAGCTTTGGGAGCGGGGAACCTAATGAAAAACTGTTTTTT
CASSFGSGEPNEKLFF
>TRBJ2-5|NA|TRBD1|TRBV23-1
TGCGCCAGCAGTTTAGACTCCGGGACAGGAGAGACCCAGTACTTC
CASSLDSGTGETQYF
>TRBJ2-7|few|NA|TRBV12-3/TRBV12-4
TGTGCCAGCAGTCCGAGGGGGTTGACCTACGAGCAGTACTTC
CASSPRGLTYEQYF
>TRBJ1-5|many|NA|TRBV12-3/TRBV12-4
TGTGCCAGCAGCTTCGGAGGGATCAATCAGCCCCAGCATTTT
CASSFGGINQPQHF
>TRBJ1-3|NA|NA|TRBV14
TGTGCCAGCAGCAGACAGGCCTCTGGAAACACCATATATTTT
CASSRQASGNTIYF
>TRBJ2-3|few|TRBD2|TRBV6-5
TGTGCCAGCAGTTCTTACCACCTAGCGGGAGCGGGCCGGCCAGATACGCAGTATTTT
CASSSYHLAGAGRPDTQYF
>TRBJ2-2|NA|TRBD1|TRBV7-8
TGTGCCAGCAGCTACCTCAGGGGGCTAATTAGAGGCGCGAACACCGGGGAGCTGTTTTTT
CASSYLRGLIRGANTGELFF
>TRBJ2-2|few|NA|TRBV7-2
TGTGCCAGCAGCTTAGCCCTCCCTGTCTCCTGGGGCAGAAACACCGGGGAGCTGTTTTTT
CASSLALPVSWGRNTGELFF
>TRBJ1-5|NA|NA|TRBV5-4
TGTGCCAGCAGCTTGGATGGGGCAGGGAAACAGCCCCAGCATTTT
CASSLDGAGKQPQHF
>TRBJ2-7|few|TRBD2|TRBV20-1
TGCAGTGCCAGAGAGGGAGGGGACGAGCAGTACTTC
CSAREGGDEQYF
>TRBJ2-4|NA|TRBD1|TRBV20-1
TGCAGTGCGACAGGGGCGGGGGCCAAAAACATTCAGTACTTC
CSATGAGAKNIQYF
>TRBJ2-2|few|TRBD1|TRBV6-1
TGTGCCAGCAGATGGGGCAGGGGGCTGGCCGGGGAGCTGTTTTTT
CASRWGRGLAGELFF
>TRBJ1-1|NA|NA|TRBV4-1
TGCGCCAGCAGCCTTATGGGAGTCCTGAACACTGAAGCTTTCTTT
CASSLMGVLNTEAFF
>TRBJ2-1|NA|TRBD2|TRBV5-1
TGCGCCAGCAGCCAAACGACTAGCGGGAGGGCCAATGAGCAGTTCTTC
CASSQTTSGRANEQFF
>TRBJ2-7|many|NA|TRBV12-3/TRBV12-4
TGTGCCAGCAGCCCTCAGGGGCGGGAGCCCTCCTACGAGCAGTACTTC
CASSPQGREPSYEQYF
>TRBJ2-2|NA|NA|TRBV9
TGTGCCAGCAGCGTAGGTAGGGACCAATACACCGGGGAGCTGTTTTTT
CASSVGRDQYTGELFF
>TRBJ1-2|NA|TRBD1|TRBV5-1
TGCGCCAGCAGCTTGGACCTCCGGGACAGGGGAAGTAATGGCTACACCTTC
CASSLDLRDRGSNGYTF
>TRBJ2-4|NA|NA|TRBV20-1
TGCAGTGCACGGCAGGGGTACAAAAACATTCAGTACTTC
CSARQGYKNIQYF
>TRBJ1-2|once|NA|TRBV25-1
TGTGCCAGCAGTGAAGGCGAGGGGGGGGCGCGAGGCTACACCTTC
CASSEGEGGARGYTF